This TCR beta chain derives from a study of cytomegalovirus exposure and HLA in healthy donors. This clone has a single count. The V gene end was trimmed by 2 bases and the J gene end by 0 bases; junction bases not matched to a gene: 5. This CDR3 spans 17 amino acids. Germline CDR1 reads SGHTA; CDR2 reads FQGTGA. The primer mix had 60 Vbeta and 13 Jbeta primers. Clones were sequenced by immunoSEQ multiplex PCR, and TCRdb holds only the in-frame ones, with some missing. The table shows some 100,000 clones, with roughly 80% occurring only once. V and J are TRBV7-3 and TRBJ2-1, with 9 bases aligning to TRBD2. This TCR derives from a girl between 2 and 10 years old in good health and CMV-seropositive. The sequencing sample was made of PBMCs. This CDR3 is CASSLQLAGASYNEQFF. Written as DNA, the CDR3 is TGTGCCAGCAGCTTACAATTAGCGGGAGCCTCCTACAATGAGCAGTTCTTC.